Described below is a single T cell receptor (beta chain) sequence and its context. The sample's treatment: some 20 received Ad26.COV2.S at low or high dose, single or two shots; 5 received placebo; per-sample allocation not given. Sampling occurred on day 63 after the first vaccine or placebo injection. Ad26.COV2.S expressed prefusion-stabilized spike from the original Wuhan strain. Germline CDR1 MNHNS, CDR2 SASEGT. The CDR3 sequence is 14 residues long. The V end was cut by 2 bases, the J end by 0 bases, with 6 bases between. The protocol was immunoSEQ multiplex PCR, while the TCRdb copy is restricted to in-frame clones and leaves out a portion. The sample records 380,000 or so clones, about 88% being singletons. The data were taken from a study of Ad26.COV2.S vaccination and SARS-CoV-2 variants. Study-wide background: Intramuscular Ad26.COV2.S at 5x10^10 or 1x10^11 viral particles.

The source material was peripheral blood, sampled in a trial of Ad26.COV2.S vaccine versus placebo. The gene calls are TRBV6-1 and TRBJ2-3; D unclear. The sequence came from a person aged 18-65 years who received the Ad26.COV2.S COVID-19 vaccine or a placebo. The CDR3 sequence is CASSERRSTDTQYF. Here the CDR3 DNA reads TGTGCCAGCAGTGAACGGCGTAGCACAGATACGCAGTATTTT.